These T cell receptor beta chains were read from a single sample in a study of blood T cell repertoires in COVID-19. Measured with immunoSEQ multiplex PCR; TCRdb has only the in-frame clones, and not every one. The repertoire holds over 250,000 clones, about nine tenths seen once, with 1.9% in the top ten. Sample: PBMCs or T cells enriched from blood (not recorded which). These receptors were collected from a woman between 55 and 75 years old who had recovered from COVID-19. CDR3s include the opening cysteine and the closing phenylalanine or tryptophan. D genes are given only for firm matches. Clone size is stated in some rows and not others, as once, few, many or a class when expanded.

D gene	J gene	V gene	clone size	CDR3 protein	CDR3 DNA
NA	TRBJ1-5	TRBV3-1/TRBV3-2	NA	CASSQDLGINQPQHF	TGTGCCAGCAGCCAAGATCTGGGCATTAATCAGCCCCAGCATTTT
NA	TRBJ1-1	TRBV5-1	NA	CASSPHSGSANTEAFF	TGCGCCAGCAGCCCCCATTCGGGTTCGGCGAACACTGAAGCTTTCTTT
NA	TRBJ1-1	TRBV19	NA	CAKPGPLNTEAFF	TGTGCCAAACCAGGCCCTCTGAACACTGAAGCTTTCTTT
NA	TRBJ2-7	TRBV10-3	NA	CAITPGGPSYEQYF	TGTGCCATCACCCCTGGAGGGCCGTCCTACGAGCAGTACTTC
NA	TRBJ2-2	TRBV27	NA	CASSSVPYSTGELFF	TGTGCCAGCAGTTCCGTCCCCTACAGTACCGGGGAGCTGTTTTTT
TRBD2	TRBJ2-3	TRBV6-1	NA	CASSEGGTSGSFTDTQYF	TGTGCCAGCAGTGAAGGAGGGACTAGCGGGAGTTTTACAGATACGCAGTATTTT
NA	TRBJ1-5	TRBV6-1	NA	CASSEQGRQPQHF	TGTGCCAGCAGTGAACAGGGGCGTCAGCCCCAGCATTTT
TRBD2	TRBJ2-5	TRBV27	NA	CASSFTAGVETQYF	TGTGCCAGCAGTTTCACGGCGGGAGTGGAGACCCAGTACTTC
NA	TRBJ2-7	TRBV2	NA	CASSPFSSYEQYF	TGTGCCAGCAGCCCTTTTTCCTCCTACGAGCAGTACTTC
TRBD2	TRBJ2-5	TRBV2	NA	CASSVLAGGQETQYF	TGTGCCAGCAGTGTACTAGCGGGGGGCCAAGAGACCCAGTACTTC
TRBD2	TRBJ2-3	TRBV5-1	NA	CASSPGLAGGGDTDTQYF	TGCGCCAGCAGCCCCGGACTAGCGGGAGGTGGGGACACAGATACGCAGTATTTT
NA	TRBJ1-4	TRBV2	NA	CAMQQGRRSNEKLFF	TGTGCCATGCAGCAGGGTAGAAGGTCTAATGAAAAACTGTTTTTT
NA	TRBJ2-3	TRBV18	few	CASSPPNTFPDTQYF	TGTGCCAGCTCACCACCAAACACCTTCCCAGATACGCAGTATTTT
NA	TRBJ1-6	TRBV28	NA	CASSFADTYNSPLHF	TGTGCCAGCAGTTTTGCGGATACCTATAATTCACCCCTCCACTTT
NA	TRBJ2-7	TRBV30	NA	CAWSRRLDFSRGKNEQYF	TGTGCCTGGAGTCGTAGACTGGATTTTTCAAGGGGCAAGAACGAGCAGTACTTC
TRBD1	TRBJ1-2	TRBV7-9	NA	CASSRGTGESDGYTF	TGTGCCAGCAGCCGCGGGACAGGGGAATCGGATGGCTACACCTTC
TRBD2	TRBJ2-5	TRBV5-4	NA	CASSLGAGDGQETQYF	TGTGCCAGCAGCTTGGGGGCGGGAGATGGGCAAGAGACCCAGTACTTC
TRBD2	TRBJ2-1	TRBV10-2	NA	CASSTGLANEQFF	TGCGCCAGCAGTACAGGACTAGCCAATGAGCAGTTCTTC
NA	TRBJ1-6	TRBV25-1	NA	CASAGQLNPSPLHF	TGTGCCAGCGCCGGACAGTTGAATCCCTCACCCCTCCACTTT
NA	TRBJ2-1	TRBV7-2	NA	CASSLGPRAYNEQFF	TGTGCCAGCAGCTTAGGACCCCGGGCCTACAATGAGCAGTTCTTC
TRBD1	TRBJ2-2	TRBV5-1	NA	CASSGDRGDTGELFF	TGCGCCAGCAGCGGGGACAGGGGAGACACCGGGGAGCTGTTTTTT
NA	TRBJ1-4	TRBV15	NA	CATSRDRGTDEKLFF	TGTGCCACCAGCAGAGACCGGGGGACTGATGAAAAACTGTTTTTT
TRBD2	TRBJ2-7	TRBV4-1	NA	CASRPTWTREYEQYF	TGCGCCAGCAGACCTACCTGGACTAGGGAATACGAGCAGTACTTC
TRBD2	TRBJ2-7	TRBV3-1/TRBV3-2	NA	CASSQEIGGGLFSEQYF	TGTGCCAGCAGCCAAGAGATAGGCGGGGGGCTTTTTAGCGAGCAGTACTTC
TRBD2	TRBJ2-7	TRBV6-5	NA	CASSSLAGEYEQYF	TGTGCCAGCAGTTCCCTAGCGGGGGAATACGAGCAGTACTTC
TRBD1	TRBJ2-7	TRBV4-2	NA	CASSQGLSSGGMDEQYF	TGTGCCAGCAGCCAGGGATTGAGTTCAGGGGGCATGGACGAGCAGTACTTC
NA	TRBJ2-1	TRBV3-1/TRBV3-2	few	CASSYSHNEQFF	TGTGCCAGCAGCTACAGCCACAATGAGCAGTTCTTC
TRBD2	TRBJ2-5	TRBV4-2	NA	CASSQDRGRAVETQYF	TGTGCCAGCAGCCAAGATCGCGGGAGGGCCGTGGAGACCCAGTACTTC
NA	TRBJ1-2	TRBV6-5	NA	CASQTGYGYTF	TGTGCCAGCCAAACAGGGTACGGCTACACCTTC
TRBD1	TRBJ2-3	TRBV2	few	CASSGRTGATDTQYF	TGTGCCAGCAGTGGGAGGACAGGGGCCACAGATACGCAGTATTTT
TRBD1	TRBJ1-5	TRBV7-8	NA	CASSARTGRGNQPQHF	TGTGCCAGCAGCGCCCGGACAGGGAGAGGCAATCAGCCCCAGCATTTT
NA	TRBJ2-7	TRBV12-3/TRBV12-4	few	CASSSNDRDEQYF	TGTGCCAGCAGTTCCAATGACCGGGACGAGCAGTACTTC
NA	TRBJ2-7	TRBV29-1	NA	CSAAAGTFPYEQYF	TGCAGCGCAGCCGCCGGGACATTCCCCTACGAGCAGTACTTC
TRBD2	TRBJ2-3	TRBV11-2	NA	CASSPGTSADTQYF	TGTGCCAGCAGCCCCGGGACTAGCGCAGATACGCAGTATTTT
TRBD2	TRBJ2-1	TRBV27	NA	CAAGAGTTYIGQFF	TGTGCCGCAGGCGCCGGGACTACGTACATTGGGCAGTTCTTC
NA	TRBJ2-3	TRBV11-3	NA	CASSFSAGARVKDTQYF	TGTGCCAGCAGCTTTAGTGCGGGGGCGCGGGTTAAAGATACGCAGTATTTT
NA	TRBJ2-2	TRBV30	few	CAWSARAPGELFF	TGTGCCTGGAGTGCGCGGGCGCCCGGGGAGCTGTTTTTT
TRBD2	TRBJ2-2	TRBV27	NA	CASSPLRSGGVGTGELFF	TGTGCCAGCAGTCCCCTTCGCAGCGGGGGGGTAGGGACCGGGGAGCTGTTTTTT
NA	TRBJ1-1	TRBV11-3	few	CASSFVRDDEAFF	TGTGCCAGCAGCTTCGTTCGAGATGATGAAGCTTTCTTT
NA	TRBJ2-1	TRBV10-3	once	CATKSVGADEQFF	TGTGCCACTAAGAGCGTGGGGGCTGATGAGCAGTTCTTC
TRBD1	TRBJ1-2	TRBV5-1	once	CASSFGTASYGYTF	TGCGCCAGCAGCTTTGGGACAGCCTCCTATGGCTACACCTTC
NA	TRBJ1-1	TRBV10-3	NA	CAISESRGANTEAFF	TGTGCCATCAGTGAGTCTAGGGGCGCGAACACTGAAGCTTTCTTT
NA	TRBJ1-1	TRBV18	NA	CASAGDNTEAFF	TGTGCCAGTGCCGGGGATAACACTGAAGCTTTCTTT
TRBD2	TRBJ2-3	TRBV6-1	NA	CASSEVSSGRSGTQYF	TGTGCCAGCAGTGAAGTCTCTAGCGGGAGGAGTGGAACGCAGTATTTT
NA	TRBJ2-6	TRBV7-6	once	CASSLVSVAAGANVLTF	TGTGCCAGCAGCTTAGTCTCAGTGGCAGCTGGGGCCAACGTCCTGACTTTC
NA	TRBJ2-7	TRBV19	once	CASSIAGGAYEQYF	TGTGCCAGTAGTATAGCGGGCGGGGCCTACGAGCAGTACTTC
NA	TRBJ2-3	TRBV6-5	NA	CASSLYSRSTDTQYF	TGTGCCAGCAGTTTATATTCCAGGAGCACAGATACGCAGTATTTT
TRBD1	TRBJ2-5	TRBV15	NA	CATSSRQGAWETQYF	TGTGCCACCAGCAGCAGACAGGGGGCGTGGGAGACCCAGTACTTC
NA	TRBJ1-2	TRBV3-1/TRBV3-2	NA	CASSWAGGYTF	TGTGCCAGCAGCTGGGCAGGTGGCTACACCTTC
TRBD2	TRBJ2-3	TRBV27	NA	CASVSLERGVSDTQYF	TGTGCCAGCGTTTCCCTGGAGCGGGGTGTGTCAGATACGCAGTATTTT
TRBD2	TRBJ2-7	TRBV9	NA	CASSGGYRGRFFYEQYF	TGTGCCAGCAGCGGGGGGTATCGCGGGAGGTTTTTCTACGAGCAGTACTTC
TRBD2	TRBJ2-1	TRBV28	NA	CAIGGGLVLNEQFF	TGTGCTATCGGTGGTGGACTAGTCCTTAATGAGCAGTTCTTC
NA	TRBJ1-1	TRBV9	NA	CASSPMTAGNTEAFF	TGTGCCAGCAGCCCTATGACAGCGGGAAACACTGAAGCTTTCTTT
NA	TRBJ2-7	TRBV2	NA	CASTGEGYEQYF	TGTGCCAGCACAGGGGAGGGCTACGAGCAGTACTTC